Described below is a single TCR beta chain sequence and its context. Its antigen is still unknown. The data were taken from a study of cytotoxic CD8 clonotypes in ibrutinib-treated CLL. Study-wide background: Of the patients, roughly 10 were relapsed/refractory, about 15 treatment-naive and 17 to 18 IGHV unmutated. Overall study results and limits: Baseline clonality, higher than in age-matched healthy donors, tracked circulating CD8+ T-cell counts.

Trimming at V came to 6 bases and at J to 4 bases, leaving 5 bases not matched to a gene. Germline CDR1 and CDR2: MDHEN and SYDVKM. CDR3 size: 13 residues. Assay used: immunoSEQ multiplex PCR; TCRdb lists only in-frame clones, some missing. The sample has under 150,000 clones, 84% seen once. The chain uses TRBV28 and TRBJ2-5; 7 positions agree with TRBD1. Sequencing was performed on PBMCs, taken after 24 months of ibrutinib treatment. The receptor comes from a human donor with chronic lymphocytic leukemia. The CDR3 bases are TGTGCCAGCAGCTTAACAGGGGCAGAGACCCAGTACTTC. Translation: CASSLTGAETQYF.